The 14 T cell receptor beta chains listed next were all sequenced from one sample in a study of blood T cell repertoires in COVID-19. Assay used: immunoSEQ multiplex PCR; TCRdb lists only in-frame clones, some missing. The sample lists approximately 200,000 clones, roughly 87% occurring once. The material sequenced was PBMCs or T cells enriched from blood (not recorded which). The source is a woman in her thirties who had recovered from COVID-19.

This clone was seen a handful of times. The CDR3 bases are TGTGCCAGCAGCTTAACACCGACAGGGCCCGGGGAGCTGTTTTTT. Translating gives CASSLTPTGPGELFF. This chain connects TRBV7-3 to TRBJ2-2; 7 nucleotides line up with TRBD1. Germline V gives CDR1 SGHTA, CDR2 FQGTGA. CDR3 length: 15 amino acids. V dropped 0 bases and J dropped 6; count of bases not matched to a gene: 4.

V usage is TRBV4-1 and J usage is TRBJ2-1; 12 bases line up with TRBD1. This CDR3 is 21 amino acids long. After removal of 0 bases from V and 0 bases from J, the junction contained 12 bases not matched to a gene. Germline V CDR1 and CDR2: MGHRA, YSYEKL. DNA of the CDR3: TGCGCCAGCAGCCAAGAGGGATGGGACAGGGGGCTTTATGGCTCCTACAATGAGCAGTTCTTC. This codes for CASSQEGWDRGLYGSYNEQFF.

This sequence joins TRBV11-3 and TRBJ2-1; possibly TRBD2 for D (6 bases). Trimming stripped 0 bases from V and 4 bases from J, with 16 bases between. The CDR3 loop spans 17 amino acids. Germline CDR1 is SGHNT and CDR2 is YENEEA. CDR3 nucleotides: TGTGCCAGCAGCTTAGATTGGGATAGCGGTGTGTACAATGAGCAGTTCTTC. Translating gives CASSLDWDSGVYNEQFF. Full variable domain (remainder filled in from reference TRBV11-3 and TRBJ2-1): EAGVVQSPRYKIIEKKQPVAFWCNPISGHNTLYWYLQNLGQGPELLIRYENEEAVDDSQLPKDRFSAERLKGVDSTLKIQPAELGDSAVYLCASSLDWDSGVYNEQFFGPGTRLTVL.

This clone was recorded a few times. This rearrangement joins TRBV7-2 to TRBJ1-1, with TRBD1 matching over 9 bases. The germline V gene encodes CDR1 SGHTA and CDR2 FQGNSA. The J segment lost 5 bases and the V segment lost 5 bases, leaving 9 bases of the junction unmatched. The CDR3 length is 15 residues. The CDR3 sequence is CASSPRQGGRTEAFF. The CDR3 nucleotides read TGTGCCAGCAGCCCCCGACAGGGGGGAAGGACTGAAGCTTTCTTT.

V gene TRBV6-1 combines with J gene TRBJ1-6; D is unclear. This CDR3 is built from 14 residues. Looked up from germline, CDR1 is MNHNS and CDR2 is SASEGT. V lost 1 base, J lost 8 bases, and 9 bases lay in between. The CDR3 protein is CASSEEPSYSPLHF. As DNA, the CDR3 is TGTGCCAGCAGTGAAGAGCCATCGTATTCACCCCTCCACTTT.

This clone occurred a few times. The junction departs from the called germline gene at one end, perhaps through a read error. The V call is TRBV7-7, the J call TRBJ2-1; D is tentatively TRBD1 or TRBD2 (8 bases each). The length of the CDR3 is 15 residues. Germline V gives CDR1 SSHAT, CDR2 FNYEAQ (reference sequence). The CDR3 DNA follows: TGTGCTAGCAGCTTAGCGGGGACAGGTGCGAATGAGCAGTTCTTC. This gives the protein CASSLAGTGANEQFF.

This chain connects TRBV5-8 to TRBJ1-5; 9 bases fit TRBD1. Germline lookup yields CDR1 SGHTS and CDR2 YDEGEE. The CDR3 consists of 14 residues. Trimming removed 3 bases from V and 4 bases from J; junction bases left unmatched: 2. In DNA form, the CDR3 reads TGTGCCAGCAGCTCGGACAGGGGTAATCAGCCCCAGCATTTT. This translates into CASSSDRGNQPQHF. Full variable domain (missing parts from reference TRBV5-8 and TRBJ1-5): EAGVTQSPTHLIKTRGQQATLRCSPISGHTSVYWYQQALGLGLQFLLWYDEGEERNRGNFPPRFSGRQFPNYSSELNVNALELEDSALYLCASSSDRGNQPQHFGDGTRLSIL.

The CDR3 DNA follows: TGTGCCAGCAGCTTAGCGCCGCGACAGGGGAACACCGGGGAGCTGTTTTTT. Translated: CASSLAPRQGNTGELFF. The chain employs TRBV7-6 and TRBJ2-2; 7 positions match TRBD1. The CDR3 has 17 residues. Germline lookup yields CDR1 SGHVS and CDR2 FNYEAQ. The V gene end was trimmed by 0 bases and the J gene end by 1 base; junction bases not matched to a gene: 5.

The chain uses TRBV29-1 and TRBJ1-1; maybe TRBD1 (5 bases). Per the germline V gene, CDR1 is SQVTM and CDR2 is ANQGSEA. This CDR3 spans 12 amino acids. Trimming cost V 3 bases and J 10 bases, with 15 bases left between them. CDR3 bases: TGCAGCGTTGAGGAGGGGATACAGGCAGCTTTCTTT. Protein: CSVEEGIQAAFF.

The rearrangement joins TRBV11-2 to TRBJ1-4; 7 nucleotides align to TRBD1. Germline-derived CDR1 and CDR2 are SGHAT and FQNNGV. This CDR3 spans 16 amino acids. The V gene end was trimmed by 5 bases and the J gene end by 8 bases; junction bases not matched to a gene: 14. The CDR3, as DNA: TGTGCCAGCAGCCCCGTCCCCGACAGGGCGCCCGAAAAACTGTTTTTT. This encodes CASSPVPDRAPEKLFF.

The V call is TRBV15, the J call TRBJ2-7, with 10 bases that match TRBD1. CDR1 is LNHNV and CDR2 is YYDKDF in the germline V gene (reference sequence). V lost 2 bases to trimming and J lost 5 bases; unmatched junction nucleotides: 9. This CDR3 has 16 residues. The CDR3 loop is CATSRRIGTGDDEQYF. The CDR3 bases are TGTGCCACCAGCAGACGAATTGGGACAGGGGATGACGAGCAGTACTTC.

The genes are TRBV30 and TRBJ2-1, with D possibly being TRBD1 (5 bases). CDR1 and CDR2 from the germline V gene are GTSNPN and SVGIG (reference sequence). Trimming removed 2 bases at V and 6 bases at J, with 14 bases between. The CDR3 extends over 14 amino acids. CDR3 protein: CAWSRRAQGNEQFF. CDR3 bases: TGTGCCTGGAGTCGGAGAGCGCAGGGCAATGAGCAGTTCTTC.

The genes are TRBV7-2 and TRBJ1-1, with TRBD1 matching over 11 bases. The germline CDR1 and CDR2 sequences are SGHTA and FQGNSA. The CDR3 covers 16 residues. With 1 base clipped from V and 5 bases from J, the junction kept 6 bases outside the gene matches. CDR3 in amino acids: CASSLDPGQGGTEAFF. The DNA of the CDR3 is TGTGCCAGCAGCTTAGACCCGGGACAGGGGGGAACTGAAGCTTTCTTT. Drawing the rest from reference TRBV7-2 and TRBJ1-1, the complete variable domain is GAGVSQSPSNKVTEKGKDVELRCDPISGHTALYWYRQSLGQGLEFLIYFQGNSAPDKSGLPSDRFSAERTGGSVSTLTIQRTQQEDSAVYLCASSLDPGQGGTEAFFGQGTRLTVV.

CDR3 in DNA: TGTGCCAGCAGCGTAGCCGTGGCGGGAAGCAGGGAGCAGTACTTC. As protein: CASSVAVAGSREQYF. The rearrangement uses TRBV9 and TRBJ2-7; TRBD2 is a possible D gene (6 bases). The CDR3 consists of 15 residues. Germline V gene sequence: CDR1 SGDLS, CDR2 YYNGEE. V lost 0 bases, J lost 7 bases, and 17 bases lay in between.